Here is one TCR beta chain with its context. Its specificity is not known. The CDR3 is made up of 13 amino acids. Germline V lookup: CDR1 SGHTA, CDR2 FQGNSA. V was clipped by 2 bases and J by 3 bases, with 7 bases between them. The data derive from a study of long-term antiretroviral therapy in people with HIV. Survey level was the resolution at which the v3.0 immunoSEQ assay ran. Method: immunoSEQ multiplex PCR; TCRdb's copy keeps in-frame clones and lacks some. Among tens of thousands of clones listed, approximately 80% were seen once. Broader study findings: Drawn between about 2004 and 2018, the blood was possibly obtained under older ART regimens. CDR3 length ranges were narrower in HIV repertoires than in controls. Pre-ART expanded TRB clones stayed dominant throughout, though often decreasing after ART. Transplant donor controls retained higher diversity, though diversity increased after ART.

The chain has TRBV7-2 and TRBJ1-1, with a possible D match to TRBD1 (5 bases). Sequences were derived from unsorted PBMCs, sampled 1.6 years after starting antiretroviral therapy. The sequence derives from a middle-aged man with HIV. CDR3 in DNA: TGTGCCAGCAGCTTAAGAGGGGACACTGAAGCTTTCTTT. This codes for CASSLRGDTEAFF.